This T cell receptor beta chain came from a study of regulatory T cells in long-lasting Graves disease. Combining iRepertoire HTBI primers with Arm-PCR of CDR3 regions, the authors built TCR beta libraries. TCRdb analysed the multiplex PCR reads with MiXCR anew, one entry per CDR3 protein. The repertoire holds some 400,000 distinct CDR3 sequences, with about 15% as singletons. Time point in this sample: newly diagnosed GD, antithyroid drugs for less than 3 months. PBMC-derived RNA was used for the TCR library. In its sample, this clonotype was seen many times. This CDR3 has 14 residues. Germline lookup yields CDR1 MRHNA and CDR2 SNTAGT. Trimming pared 2 bases from V and 2 bases from J, leaving 8 bases between. These data were also reused for a study on T cells in Graves' hyperthyroidism and ophthalmopathy. That report notes: Diagnoses were made from clinical symptoms, serum measures (thyroxine and TRAb), thyroid ultrasound and orbital computed tomography. The TCR CDR3 was amplified in a first-round RT-PCR using the HTBI primer set. Blood also held most thyroid clonotypes expanded beyond 0.001.

The TCR sequence derives from a woman between 25 and 40 years old with Graves disease. This specimen consisted of peripheral blood mononuclear cells (PBMCs), obtained at new diagnosis, from a patient treated with antithyroid drugs. The rearrangement joins TRBV6-4 to TRBJ2-3; tentatively, D is TRBD2 (5 bases). Written as DNA, the CDR3 is TGTGCCAGCAGTGACGGAGCGGACACAGATACGCAGTATTTT. It encodes CASSDGADTDTQYF.